This TCR beta chain was observed in a study of beta chain features in type 1 diabetes. Findings and limits, study-wide: VDJ junctions from type 1 diabetes patients carried fewer insertions and larger deletions. Moderate yet significant TCRB CDR3 shortening was seen in Type 1 diabetes patients in all four CD4+ subsets.

Expressed TCRB transcripts were sequenced, since all the RNA that had been isolated was reverse transcribed. Generated by immunoSEQ multiplex PCR, the TCRdb table keeps only in-frame clones and is missing some. The sample lists more than 350,000 clones; about 10% were seen once. This clone was seen more than once but under ten times. What it recognizes is unknown. The origin of this receptor is a woman between 18 and 29 years old in good health. Sequenced material: naive CD4+ T cells from blood.

The CDR3 sequence: CASSLGPASSYNEQFF. The CDR3 DNA reads TGCGCCAGCAGCTTGGGGCCCGCCAGCTCCTACAATGAGCAGTTCTTC. This chain connects TRBV5-1 to TRBJ2-1; no clear D. CDR3 size: 16 residues. V lost 0 bases and J lost 0, with 10 bases in between. In germline, CDR1 is SGHRS, CDR2 YFSETQ. The variable domain in full, with the rest retrieved from reference TRBV5-1 and TRBJ2-1, is KAGVTQTPRYLIKTRGQQVTLSCSPISGHRSVSWYQQTPGQGLQFLFEYFSETQRNKGNFPGRFSGRQFSNSRSEMNVSTLELGDSALYLCASSLGPASSYNEQFFGPGTRLTVL.